Shown below are 28 T cell receptor beta chains from a single sample sequenced in a study of blood T cell repertoires in COVID-19 (dated by TCRdb to between 2020 and 2021). The method was the immunoSEQ multiplex PCR assay. Held by TCRdb, this immuneACCESS table contains in-frame sequences only and omits some clones. Under half of the omission traces to an unresolved V gene where checked; the cause of the rest is unknown. A total of approximately 250,000 clones appear in this sample, about 85% of them only once. The ten largest account for around 3.6% of the sample. Sequenced: peripheral blood. Receptor source: a man between 18 and 35 years old with active or convalescent COVID-19.

This clone was recorded once. V is TRBV6-5 and J is TRBJ1-1; D is undetermined. The germline V gene encodes CDR1 MNHEY and CDR2 SVGAGI. CDR3 length: 15 residues. V lost 6 bases, J lost 8 bases, and 22 bases lay in between. CDR3 in amino acids: CASSPIGTRPGEAFF. CDR3 nucleotides: TGTGCCAGCAGCCCCATTGGAACGCGGCCCGGGGAAGCTTTCTTT.

CDR3 protein: CASSLGQVSYEQYF. CDR3 bases: TGTGCCAGCAGCTTAGGACAGGTCTCCTACGAGCAGTACTTC. The J gene is TRBJ2-7, the V gene TRBV7-8; possible D gene TRBD1, 6 bases. The CDR3 has 14 residues. The V end was cut by 1 base, the J end by 0 bases, with 7 bases between. The germline gives CDR1 SGHVS, CDR2 FQNEAQ. Using reference TRBV7-8 and TRBJ2-7 for the parts outside the CDR3, the full variable domain is GAGVSQSPRYKVAKRGQDVALRCDPISGHVSLFWYQQALGQGPEFLTYFQNEAQLDKSGLPSDRFFAERPEGSVSTLKIQRTQQEDSAVYLCASSLGQVSYEQYFGPGTRLTVT.

This clone was picked up a small number of times. V gene TRBV5-4 combines with J gene TRBJ2-2, with 9 bases identical to TRBD2. The CDR3 length is 15 residues. J was trimmed by 4 bases and V by 4 bases; bases with no gene match: 5. Per germline, CDR1 SGHNT and CDR2 YYREEE (reference sequence). In DNA, the CDR3 is TGTGCCAGCAGCCCCGGCGGGGGGGGCACCGGGGAGCTGTTTTTT. Translating it yields CASSPGGGGTGELFF.

This chain joins TRBV12-5 and TRBJ2-1; D may be TRBD2 (5 bases). CDR3 length equals 12 residues. Germline-derived CDR1 and CDR2 are LGHNT and FRNRAP. V lost 1 base and J lost 9, with 7 bases in between. Here the CDR3 reads CASGLARGEQFF. The CDR3 DNA reads as TGTGCTAGTGGTTTGGCCCGGGGTGAGCAGTTCTTC.

The chain uses TRBV6-5 and TRBJ2-7; 7 nucleotides agree with TRBD1. After removal of 7 bases from V and 4 bases from J, the junction contained 10 bases not matched to a gene. The CDR3 is 14 residues long. CDR1 is MNHEY and CDR2 is SVGAGI in the germline V gene. This chain's CDR3 is CASTRQGRGYEQYF. In DNA form, the CDR3 reads TGTGCCAGCACCCGACAGGGAAGGGGTTACGAGCAGTACTTC.

The rearrangement joins TRBV2 to TRBJ1-5, with 8 bases lining up with TRBD1. The CDR3 is 16 residues long. Germline CDR1 and CDR2: SNHLY and FYNNEI. Trimming at V came to 5 bases and at J to 1 base, leaving 7 bases not matched to a gene. CDR3 sequence (DNA): TGTGCCAGCAGTCTATTGACAGGGGTGAGCAATCAGCCCCAGCATTTT. This sequence encodes CASSLLTGVSNQPQHF.

The chain carries TRBV19 and TRBJ2-6; D perhaps matches TRBD1 (6 bases). V lost 5 bases to trimming and J lost 0 bases, with 17 bases between them. In germline, CDR1 is LNHDA, CDR2 SQIVND (reference sequence). This CDR3 has 18 amino acids. The chain's CDR3 is CASSLTQGHSSGANVLTF. The DNA for the CDR3 is TGTGCCAGTAGTTTGACCCAGGGGCACAGCTCTGGGGCCAACGTCCTGACTTTC.

CDR3 sequence (DNA): TGCGCCAGCAGCCAAGCCCCAACTAGCACAGATACGCAGTATTTT. Its translation is CASSQAPTSTDTQYF. The chain couples TRBV4-1 to TRBJ2-3, with D unresolved. Germline CDR1 reads MGHRA; CDR2 reads YSYEKL. Trimming pared 1 base from V and 0 bases from J, leaving 8 bases between. This CDR3 has 15 amino acids.

This clone was detected once. CDR3 bases: TGTGCCAGCAGCTTTTCGACACAGGGGAATTCACCCCTCCACTTT. Translating gives CASSFSTQGNSPLHF. This sequence joins TRBV7-9 and TRBJ1-6, with 7 nucleotides matching TRBD1. The CDR3 length is 15 residues. V was clipped by 3 bases and J by 7 bases; unmatched bases: 6. CDR1 SEHNR and CDR2 FQNEAQ come from the germline V gene (reference sequence).

The genes are TRBV6-5 and TRBJ2-1, with 10 bases lining up with TRBD1. V dropped 5 bases and J dropped 6; count of bases not matched to a gene: 7. The CDR3 is 15 amino acids. Looked up from germline, CDR1 is MNHEY and CDR2 is SVGAGI. CDR3 protein: CASSTGTGVGNEQFF. CDR3 DNA sequence: TGTGCCAGCAGTACCGGGACAGGGGTCGGCAATGAGCAGTTCTTC.

The chain links TRBV4-1 to TRBJ1-4, with D maybe TRBD1 (5 bases). Germline V gives CDR1 MGHRA, CDR2 YSYEKL. This CDR3 region has 14 residues. Trimming cost V 4 bases and J 6 bases, with 12 bases left between them. The CDR3 nucleotides are TGCGCCAGCAGCCTAGTTCAGGGCGATGAAAAACTGTTTTTT. It yields the protein CASSLVQGDEKLFF.

The V gene is TRBV11-2, the J gene TRBJ2-1, with 7 bases identical to TRBD2. From germline, CDR1 is SGHAT and CDR2 FQNNGV. Trimming cost V 4 bases and J 4 bases; bases outside gene matches: 4. The CDR3 is 14 residues long. In DNA form, the CDR3 reads TGTGCCAGCAGCTCTAGCGGTGGGTACAATGAGCAGTTCTTC. Protein sequence: CASSSSGGYNEQFF. Variable domain in full (rest from reference TRBV11-2 and TRBJ2-1): EAGVAQSPRYKIIEKRQSVAFWCNPISGHATLYWYQQILGQGPKLLIQFQNNGVVDDSQLPKDRFSAERLKGVDSTLKIQPAKLEDSAVYLCASSSSGGYNEQFFGPGTRLTVL.

This clone was counted a single time. V and J are TRBV6-4 and TRBJ2-3; 10 bases match TRBD2. V shed 3 bases and J 1 base; nucleotides not matched to a gene: 4. The length of the CDR3 is 16 residues. Germline CDR1 is MRHNA and CDR2 is SNTAGT. The CDR3 DNA reads as TGTGCCAGCAGTGATTCCGGGACTAGCGGCACAGATACGCAGTATTTT. Its protein product is CASSDSGTSGTDTQYF.

V and J are TRBV12-3 or TRBV12-4 and TRBJ2-5, with D unclear. Trimming took off 5 bases at V and 5 bases at J, with 6 bases between the two ends. The CDR3 has 11 residues. The CDR3 bases are TGTGCCAGCAGTCTCGGGGAGACCCAGTACTTC. Its translation is CASSLGETQYF.

The chain links TRBV7-2 to TRBJ1-5; D ambiguous. The germline gives CDR1 SGHTA, CDR2 FQGNSA. The CDR3 spans 16 residues. Trimming shortened V by 3 bases and J by 0 bases, and 12 bases separated the two germline ends. The CDR3 nucleotides are TGTGCCAGCAGCTTGGTTTGGGCAGATAGCAATCAGCCCCAGCATTTT. Its protein is CASSLVWADSNQPQHF.

The rearrangement links TRBV28 to TRBJ2-1; perhaps TRBD2 as D (6 bases). This CDR3 spans 18 amino acids. Germline loops: CDR1 MDHEN, CDR2 SYDVKM. With 5 bases removed from V and 0 bases from J, the gap between germline ends came to 20 bases. CDR3 nucleotide sequence: TGTGCCAGCAGTCTTCTTGGGACTTCGACCTTCTCCTACAATGAGCAGTTCTTC. Translated: CASSLLGTSTFSYNEQFF.

The V and J genes are TRBV6-8 and TRBJ1-4; no reliable D call. V lost 7 bases and J lost 0, with 9 bases in between. CDR1 MNHGY and CDR2 SAAAGT come from the germline V gene. The length of the CDR3 is 14 residues. The CDR3, as DNA: TGTGCCAGCACTCCGGGGACAACTAATGAAAAACTGTTTTTT. This translates into CASTPGTTNEKLFF.

This chain joins TRBV12-5 and TRBJ1-2; no clear D gene. This CDR3 comprises 15 residues. With 0 bases removed from V and 8 bases from J, the gap between germline ends came to 16 bases. The germline V gene encodes CDR1 LGHNT and CDR2 FRNRAP. CDR3: CASGLVPRLSGGYTF. DNA for the CDR3: TGTGCTAGTGGTTTGGTACCTCGACTAAGTGGAGGCTACACCTTC.

This clone came up a few times. This chain uses TRBV28 with TRBJ1-5, with TRBD1 matching over 7 bases. Germline CDR1 MDHEN, CDR2 SYDVKM. J was trimmed by 3 bases and V by 8 bases; bases with no gene match: 7. The CDR3 consists of 14 residues. The DNA of the CDR3 is TGTGCCAGCGGACCGGGACAGTTCAATCAGCCCCAGCATTTT. Its protein is CASGPGQFNQPQHF.

V usage is TRBV12-3 or TRBV12-4 and J usage is TRBJ1-4; D gene ambiguous. This CDR3 has 12 residues. With 3 bases removed from V and 4 bases from J, the gap between germline ends came to 3 bases. CDR3 DNA sequence: TGTGCCAGCAGTTTTCGTAATGAAAAACTGTTTTTT. This translates into CASSFRNEKLFF.

The sample holds a few counts of this clone. The J gene is TRBJ2-7, the V gene TRBV30, with D perhaps TRBD2 (6 bases). Trimming removed 2 bases from V and 1 base from J, with 15 bases in between. Looked up from germline, CDR1 is GTSNPN and CDR2 is SVGIG (reference sequence). This CDR3 spans 15 amino acids. The CDR3 nucleotides are TGTGCCTGGAGTAGGCTCGGGGGTTCGTCCTACGAGCAGTACTTC. Translating gives CAWSRLGGSSYEQYF.

The chain recombines TRBV29-1 with TRBJ2-5; 7 bases are a match to TRBD1. CDR1 and CDR2 (germline): SQVTM, ANQGSEA. The CDR3 length is 12 residues. The V and J ends lost 6 bases and 5 bases, in that order; junction bases with no gene match: 6. CDR3 amino acids: CSVNRGRETQYF. The CDR3 DNA sequence: TGCAGCGTGAACAGGGGCCGGGAGACCCAGTACTTC.

The V and J genes are TRBV6-6 and TRBJ2-7; D may be TRBD1 (6 bases). CDR3 length: 14 amino acids. Trimming cost V 2 bases and J 4 bases, with 12 bases left between them. Germline V gene data show CDR1 as MNHNY and CDR2 as SVGAGI (reference sequence). In nucleotides, the CDR3 is TGTGCCAGCAGTTACGGACAGTGGGGGTACGAGCAGTACTTC. Its translation: CASSYGQWGYEQYF.

The V call is TRBV7-2, the J call TRBJ1-1; no definite D call. The CDR3 loop spans 14 amino acids. Germline V gene lookup returns CDR1 SGHTA and CDR2 FQGNSA. Deletions cut 2 bases from V and 5 bases from J, with 12 bases between. The DNA of the CDR3 is TGTGCCAGCAGCTTAAAGGAGGCGCGGACTGAAGCTTTCTTT. As protein: CASSLKEARTEAFF.

The rearrangement uses TRBV4-2 and TRBJ2-2, with 10 bases identical to TRBD1. J was trimmed by 6 bases and V by 3 bases; bases with no gene match: 4. Per germline, CDR1 LGHNA and CDR2 YNFKEQ. The CDR3 spans 15 residues. The CDR3 DNA reads TGTGCCAGCAGCCAGGGACAGGGGAGGTCCGGGGAGCTGTTTTTT. It codes for CASSQGQGRSGELFF.

The table lists this clone with a count of one. The V and J genes are TRBV27 and TRBJ2-7; TRBD2 is a possible D gene (7 bases). The CDR3 loop spans 16 amino acids. Trimming took 4 bases from V and 7 from J, leaving 23 bases between them. CDR1 and CDR2 from the germline V gene are MNHEY and SMNVEV (reference sequence). DNA of the CDR3: TGTGCCAGCAGTTCCTTCCCGGGTGGGGGGGCAGGAGAGCAGTACTTC. Its translation: CASSSFPGGGAGEQYF.

Comment on this clone: This sample also contains other DNA sequences that code for the same CDR3. The chain recombines TRBV5-1 with TRBJ1-4; unclear D gene. Per germline, CDR1 SGHRS and CDR2 YFSETQ. The CDR3 is 14 amino acids. The V gene lost 0 bases and the J gene lost 2 bases, with 5 bases spanning the gap. The CDR3 reads CASSLEATNEKLFF. In nucleotides, the CDR3 is TGCGCCAGCAGCTTGGAAGCCACTAATGAAAAACTGTTTTTT.

The J gene is TRBJ2-2, the V gene TRBV28; the match to TRBD2 covers 7 bases. The CDR3 extends over 13 amino acids. V was pared by 11 bases and J by 1 base, with 4 bases of the junction left unmatched. Germline V lookup: CDR1 MDHEN, CDR2 SYDVKM. CDR3 in amino acids: CAQGRENTGELFF. The CDR3 nucleotides read TGTGCCCAAGGGAGGGAGAACACCGGGGAGCTGTTTTTT.